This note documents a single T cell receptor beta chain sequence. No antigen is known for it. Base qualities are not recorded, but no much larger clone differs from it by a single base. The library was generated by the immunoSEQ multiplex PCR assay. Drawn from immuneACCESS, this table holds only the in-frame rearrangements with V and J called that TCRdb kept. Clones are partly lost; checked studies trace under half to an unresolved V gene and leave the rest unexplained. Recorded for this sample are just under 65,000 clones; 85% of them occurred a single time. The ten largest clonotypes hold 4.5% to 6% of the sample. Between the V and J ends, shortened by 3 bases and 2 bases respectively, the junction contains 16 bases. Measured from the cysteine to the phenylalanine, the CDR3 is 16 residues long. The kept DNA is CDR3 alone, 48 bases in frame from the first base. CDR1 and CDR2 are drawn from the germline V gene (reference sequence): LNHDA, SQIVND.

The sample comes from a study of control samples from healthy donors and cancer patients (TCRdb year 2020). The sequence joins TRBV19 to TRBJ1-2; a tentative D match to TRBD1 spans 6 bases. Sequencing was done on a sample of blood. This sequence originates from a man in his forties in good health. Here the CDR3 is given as CASSIPGADRNYGYTF. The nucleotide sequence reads TGTGCCAGTAGTATTCCAGGGGCAGATAGGAACTATGGCTACACCTTC.